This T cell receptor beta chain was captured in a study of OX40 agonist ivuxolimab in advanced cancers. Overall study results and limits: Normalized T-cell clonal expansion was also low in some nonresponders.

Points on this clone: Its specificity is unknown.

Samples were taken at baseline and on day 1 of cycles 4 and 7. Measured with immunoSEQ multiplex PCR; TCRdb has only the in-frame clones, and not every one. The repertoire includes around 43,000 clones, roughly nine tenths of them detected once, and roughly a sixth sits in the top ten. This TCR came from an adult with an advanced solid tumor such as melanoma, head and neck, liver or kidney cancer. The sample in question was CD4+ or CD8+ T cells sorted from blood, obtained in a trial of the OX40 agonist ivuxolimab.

The chain's CDR3 is CASSQDSKGIAGASGRETQYF. In DNA form, the CDR3 reads TGCGCCAGCAGCCAAGATAGCAAAGGGATAGCGGGGGCTAGCGGAAGAGAGACCCAGTACTTC. The chain combines TRBV4-1 with TRBJ2-5; TRBD2 matches at 9 bases. Germline V gene data show CDR1 as MGHRA and CDR2 as YSYEKL. This CDR3 comprises 21 residues. Losses at the gene ends were 0 bases for V and 4 bases for J; bases not matched to a gene: 21.